Below are 30 T cell receptor beta chains sequenced from a single sample in a study of neurological immune-mediated disorders. One entry per CDR3 protein, called by TCRdb with MiXCR from the 5' RACE reads. The repertoire holds 55,000 to 75,000 distinct CDR3 sequences, with approximately 12% as singletons. Sequences were obtained from PBMCs. These receptors were collected from a woman aged 55-70 years with HTLV-1-associated myelopathy (HAM/TSP).

By proportion, this clonotype is medium-sized. The V call is TRBV7-3, the J call TRBJ2-3; tentatively, D is TRBD2 (6 bases). Germline V gene sequence: CDR1 SGHTA, CDR2 FQGTGA. The CDR3 is 16 amino acids. V was shortened by 0 bases and J by 4 bases, with 14 bases between the two germline ends. CDR3 nucleotide sequence: TGTGCCAGCAGCTTAACGGGGGGAGCAGGCGCAGATACGCAGTATTTT. Translating it yields CASSLTGGAGADTQYF.

The table lists this clonotype with many counts. This chain joins TRBV12-3 or TRBV12-4 and TRBJ2-3; D gene ambiguous. The CDR3 length is 12 residues. V was trimmed by 6 bases and J by 6 bases, leaving 10 bases between them. CDR3 in amino acids: CASSPRSDTQYF. CDR3 in DNA: TGTGCCAGCAGCCCTAGGTCTGATACGCAGTATTTT.

The chain links TRBV3-1 to TRBJ2-2; tentatively, D is TRBD2 (5 bases). V was clipped by 4 bases and J by 6 bases, with 12 bases between them. CDR3 length equals 14 residues. The V gene's germline CDR1 is LGHDT and CDR2 YNNKEL (reference sequence). The CDR3 loop is CASSPRVAPGELFF. DNA for the CDR3: TGTGCCAGCAGCCCTCGTGTAGCGCCCGGGGAGCTGTTTTTT.

The chain is built from TRBV5-1 and TRBJ2-1; 9 bases map to TRBD2. Trimming cost V 0 bases and J 4 bases; bases outside gene matches: 23. The germline V gene encodes CDR1 SGHRS and CDR2 YFSETQ. The CDR3 sequence is 22 residues long. CDR3: CASSLGALAGGPGRVLYNEQFF. CDR3 nucleotide sequence: TGCGCCAGCAGCTTGGGGGCTCTGGCGGGAGGGCCGGGGAGAGTATTATACAATGAGCAGTTCTTC.

This clonotype was observed many times. The CDR3 here is CASSSIGGRGGWETQYF. The DNA of the CDR3 is TGTGCCAGCAGCTCCATCGGCGGGAGGGGAGGGTGGGAGACCCAGTACTTC. The V and J genes are TRBV7-2 and TRBJ2-5, with 9 bases aligning to TRBD2. V shed 4 bases, J shed 5 bases, and the junction held 14 bases outside the gene matches. From germline, CDR1 is SGHTA and CDR2 FQGNSA. The CDR3 length is 17 residues.

This clonotype was observed many times. The chain couples TRBV29-1 to TRBJ2-1; 10 bases map to TRBD2. Germline CDR1 reads SQVTM; CDR2 reads ANQGSEA. J gave up 1 base and V 1 base, and 4 bases lay outside the gene matches. This CDR3 is 16 amino acids long. CDR3 sequence: CSVEGTSGESYNEQFF. CDR3 coding DNA: TGCAGCGTTGAAGGGACTAGCGGCGAGTCCTACAATGAGCAGTTCTTC.

This clonotype was counted many times. V gene TRBV7-9 combines with J gene TRBJ1-4, with 10 positions matching TRBD1. There are 16 residues in the CDR3. The germline gives CDR1 SEHNR, CDR2 FQNEAQ (reference sequence). V shed 3 bases and J 6 bases; nucleotides not matched to a gene: 7. CDR3 nucleotides: TGTGCCAGCAGCTTCTCCGGGACAGGGGACCATGAAAAACTGTTTTTT. This encodes CASSFSGTGDHEKLFF.

This clonotype was counted at least ten times. The chain employs TRBV6-1 and TRBJ2-2; D possibly corresponds to TRBD1 (5 bases). The germline V gene encodes CDR1 MNHNS and CDR2 SASEGT. V lost 7 bases and J 0 bases, leaving 15 bases between the germline ends. The CDR3 consists of 16 residues. Here the CDR3 reads CASTVGLTSNTGELFF. The CDR3 DNA reads as TGTGCCAGCACCGTGGGGCTCACCTCGAACACCGGGGAGCTGTTTTTT.

In this sample, this clonotype turned up many times. The V gene is TRBV12-3 or TRBV12-4, the J gene TRBJ2-2; weak D call: TRBD1 (6 bases). CDR3 length: 13 amino acids. V dropped 6 bases and J dropped 6 bases, with 11 bases sitting between them. The CDR3 DNA reads TGTGCCAGCAGCCAGGGGTTATCCGGGGAGCTGTTTTTT. Protein: CASSQGLSGELFF.

The V gene is TRBV5-5, the J gene TRBJ2-5, with D maybe TRBD2 (5 bases). Germline CDR1 and CDR2: SGHKS and YYEKEE (reference sequence). The CDR3 runs to 13 residues. Trimming removed 2 bases from V and 5 bases from J, with 10 bases in between. Here the CDR3 DNA reads TGTGCCAGCAGCTTAGACTGGGAGGAGACCCAGTACTTC. Residues: CASSLDWEETQYF.

This clonotype was observed at least ten times. The chain has TRBV20-1 and TRBJ2-7; 11 bases fit TRBD2. The ends lost 0 bases at V and 13 bases at J; junction bases unmatched: 14. Per germline, CDR1 DFQATT and CDR2 SNEGSKA (reference sequence). There are 15 residues in the CDR3. CDR3 loop: CSARDWGLAAASLYF. The CDR3 DNA is TGCAGTGCTAGAGATTGGGGACTAGCGGCCGCGTCCCTCTACTTC.

This clonotype was seen at least ten times. The chain recombines TRBV6-5 with TRBJ2-1, with D hard to call. This CDR3 comprises 13 residues. CDR1 is MNHEY, CDR2 SVGAGI, per germline. Trimming shortened V by 0 bases and J by 5 bases, and 5 bases separated the two germline ends. CDR3 bases: TGTGCCAGCAGTTACTCCTGGGACAATGAGCAGTTCTTC. Encoded protein: CASSYSWDNEQFF.

The table lists this clonotype with many counts. The J gene is TRBJ2-1, the V gene TRBV5-6, with 8 bases matching TRBD2. The CDR3 covers 16 residues. With V trimmed by 0 bases and J by 4 bases, 6 bases remained unmatched. Germline V gene data show CDR1 as SGHDT and CDR2 as YYEEEE. In DNA form, the CDR3 reads TGTGCCAGCAGCTTGGTCGCGGGAGGCCCTTACAATGAGCAGTTCTTC. Encoded protein: CASSLVAGGPYNEQFF.

This clonotype was seen many times. The V call is TRBV5-1, the J call TRBJ2-7; 10 nucleotides line up with TRBD2. Trimming took 0 bases from V and 5 from J; bases not matched to a gene: 5. The CDR3 consists of 15 residues. The germline V gene has CDR1 SGHRS and CDR2 YFSETQ. CDR3 in amino acids: CASSLVVAGGNEQYF. Written as DNA, the CDR3 is TGCGCCAGCAGCTTGGTGGTAGCGGGAGGAAACGAGCAGTACTTC.

This clonotype has ten or more counts. The chain carries TRBV20-1 and TRBJ2-2, with 9 bases that match TRBD2. The CDR3 totals 18 residues. Germline-derived CDR1 and CDR2 are DFQATT and SNEGSKA (reference sequence). V was clipped by 2 bases and J by 2 bases; unmatched bases: 12. This chain's CDR3 is CSARTLAGHFANTGELFF. CDR3 DNA: TGCAGTGCTAGAACACTAGCGGGCCACTTCGCAAACACCGGGGAGCTGTTTTTT.

This clonotype was seen many times. The chain has TRBV3-1 and TRBJ2-1; 7 nucleotides line up with TRBD2. Trimming took 2 bases from V and 4 from J; bases not matched to a gene: 5. Germline CDR1 is LGHDT and CDR2 is YNNKEL (reference sequence). This CDR3 has 15 residues. CDR3 coding DNA: TGTGCCAGCAGCCAACCGGGACTACAATACAATGAGCAGTTCTTC. Residues: CASSQPGLQYNEQFF.

The sample holds many counts of this clonotype. The chain couples TRBV12-3 or TRBV12-4 to TRBJ2-2, with D unresolved. The CDR3 extends over 15 amino acids. V shed 5 bases and J shed 3 bases, with 13 bases lying between them. CDR3 residues: CASSPAKSYTGELFF. DNA of the CDR3: TGTGCCAGCAGTCCAGCCAAGAGTTACACCGGGGAGCTGTTTTTT.

This clonotype was recorded many times. The DNA of the CDR3 is TGTGCCAGCAGCAATCTAGCGCTCCAAGAGACCCAGTACTTC. Its protein product is CASSNLALQETQYF. The V and J genes are TRBV9 and TRBJ2-5, with D perhaps matching TRBD2 (6 bases). CDR3 length: 14 residues. Trimming pared 4 bases from V and 1 base from J, leaving 11 bases between. From germline, CDR1 is SGDLS and CDR2 YYNGEE.

This clonotype was picked up many times. This chain uses TRBV12-3 or TRBV12-4 with TRBJ2-4, with 9 bases identical to TRBD1. The CDR3 loop spans 17 amino acids. Trimming removed 5 bases from V and 2 bases from J; junction bases left unmatched: 10. CDR3 nucleotides: TGTGCCAGCAGTCCAGAACAGGGGGCAGGATCCAAAAACATTCAGTACTTC. Translated: CASSPEQGAGSKNIQYF.

This clonotype was recorded at least ten times. The rearrangement joins TRBV10-2 to TRBJ1-5, with 7 bases identical to TRBD1. Germline loops: CDR1 WSHSY, CDR2 SAAADI. The CDR3 totals 17 residues. Unmatched junction bases numbered 16, after V lost 9 bases and J lost 2 bases. The CDR3, as DNA: TGCGCCAGTTCCGGACAGGTGAAAGTTGATGGCAATCAGCCCCAGCATTTT. It specifies CASSGQVKVDGNQPQHF.

This clonotype was recorded many times. The genes are TRBV29-1 and TRBJ2-7, with TRBD1 matching 8 bases. The CDR3 contains 12 residues. The V segment lost 6 bases and the J segment 3 bases; nucleotides outside the gene matches: 4. Germline V gene lookup returns CDR1 SQVTM and CDR2 ANQGSEA. The chain's CDR3 is CSVLGQGYEQYF. The CDR3 DNA sequence: TGCAGCGTCCTCGGACAGGGCTACGAGCAGTACTTC.

This clonotype came up many times. This chain connects TRBV10-1 to TRBJ2-3, with TRBD1 matching over 8 bases. Germline V gene lookup returns CDR1 WNHNN and CDR2 SYGVQD (reference sequence). The CDR3 length is 16 residues. Trimming took 0 bases from V and 4 from J; bases not matched to a gene: 6. The DNA for the CDR3 is TGCGCCAGCAGTGAGTCAGGCAGGGGGCCGGCAGATACGCAGTATTTT. This codes for CASSESGRGPADTQYF.

This clonotype was seen repeatedly, ten times or more. This chain connects TRBV5-5 to TRBJ1-3, with D hard to call. V gave up 1 base and J gave up 0 bases, with 8 bases separating them. CDR1 is SGHKS, CDR2 YYEKEE, per germline (reference sequence). This CDR3 is built from 15 residues. The CDR3 coding sequence is TGTGCCAGCAGCTTGCGGGTGGGCTCTGGAAACACCATATATTTT. Translation gives CASSLRVGSGNTIYF.

This clonotype occurred many times. V gene TRBV7-9 combines with J gene TRBJ2-1, with 8 nucleotides matching TRBD1. Germline V gene data show CDR1 as SEHNR and CDR2 as FQNEAQ (reference sequence). J was trimmed by 0 bases and V by 7 bases; bases with no gene match: 8. The CDR3 has 16 residues. The CDR3 DNA sequence: TGTGCCAGCACCACCTACAGGGGGAGCTCCTACAATGAGCAGTTCTTC. Translated, it gives CASTTYRGSSYNEQFF.

J is TRBJ2-7 and V is TRBV5-5; 9 bases fit TRBD2. Germline CDR1 reads SGHKS; CDR2 reads YYEKEE (reference sequence). The length of the CDR3 is 15 residues. The junction had 10 bases not matched to a gene; V was cut back by 0 bases and J by 9 bases. Here the CDR3 reads CASSLGGLASAAQYF. CDR3 sequence (DNA): TGTGCCAGCAGCTTGGGCGGACTAGCGAGTGCAGCGCAGTACTTC. The whole variable domain, filled in from reference TRBV5-5 and TRBJ2-7, reads DAGVTQSPTHLIKTRGQQVTLRCSPISGHKSVSWYQQVLGQGPQFIFQYYEKEERGRGNFPDRFSARQFPNYSSELNVNALLLGDSALYLCASSLGGLASAAQYFGPGTRLTVT.

The table lists this clonotype with many counts. V is TRBV9 and J is TRBJ1-6, with D unresolved. CDR1 SGDLS and CDR2 YYNGEE come from the germline V gene. CDR3 length: 14 amino acids. Trimming removed 1 base at V and 8 bases at J, with 10 bases between. CDR3 sequence reads: CASSVRVEDSPLHF. CDR3 DNA: TGTGCCAGCAGCGTAAGAGTAGAGGATTCACCCCTCCACTTT.

This clonotype was seen ten or more times. The chain couples TRBV20-1 to TRBJ2-2; D may be TRBD1 (6 bases). Germline CDR1 reads DFQATT; CDR2 reads SNEGSKA (reference sequence). This CDR3 has 15 amino acids. V lost 3 bases and J lost 0, with 11 bases in between. The CDR3 protein is CSASRQDANTGELFF. CDR3 DNA sequence: TGCAGTGCTAGCCGACAGGATGCGAACACCGGGGAGCTGTTTTTT.

There are many counts of this clonotype. This chain uses TRBV20-1 with TRBJ1-4; D possibly corresponds to TRBD1 (6 bases). Germline V CDR1 and CDR2: DFQATT, SNEGSKA (reference sequence). V was shortened by 0 bases and J by 7 bases, with 15 bases between the two germline ends. The CDR3 extends over 15 amino acids. The CDR3 region has the DNA TGCAGTGCTAGAGACTCCAGGGGAAGCGGTGAAAAACTGTTTTTT. Translated: CSARDSRGSGEKLFF.

This clonotype was seen at least ten times. V and J are TRBV5-1 and TRBJ2-2, with D perhaps matching TRBD1 (6 bases). Germline CDR1 is SGHRS and CDR2 is YFSETQ. Deletions cut 4 bases from V and 7 bases from J, with 11 bases between. This CDR3 spans 13 amino acids. CDR3 nucleotides: TGCGCCAGCAGCACAGCGACAGGCGGGGAGCTGTTTTTT. It translates to CASSTATGGELFF.

As to this clonotype: This sequence may be a read error, since a much larger clone differs from it by one base. V gene TRBV18 combines with J gene TRBJ2-7; tentatively, D is TRBD2 (5 bases). The V end lost 2 bases, the J end lost 3 bases, and 14 bases lay between the germline ends. Germline assignment: CDR1 KGHSH and CDR2 LQKENI. This CDR3 contains 15 residues. The CDR3 here is CASSPGETHNYEQYF. The CDR3 DNA follows: TGTGCCAGCTCACCAGGGGAGACGCATAACTACGAGCAGTACTTC.